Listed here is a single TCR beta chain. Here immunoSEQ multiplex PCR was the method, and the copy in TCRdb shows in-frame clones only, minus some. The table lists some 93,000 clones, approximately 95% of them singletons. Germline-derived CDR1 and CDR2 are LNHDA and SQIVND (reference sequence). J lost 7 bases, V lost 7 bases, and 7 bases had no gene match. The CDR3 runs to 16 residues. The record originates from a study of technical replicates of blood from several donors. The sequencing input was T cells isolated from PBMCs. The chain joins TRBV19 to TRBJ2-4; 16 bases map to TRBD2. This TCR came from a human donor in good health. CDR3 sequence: CASKEGTSGGANIQYF. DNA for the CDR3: TGTGCCAGTAAGGAGGGGACTAGCGGGGGGGCGAACATTCAGTACTTC.